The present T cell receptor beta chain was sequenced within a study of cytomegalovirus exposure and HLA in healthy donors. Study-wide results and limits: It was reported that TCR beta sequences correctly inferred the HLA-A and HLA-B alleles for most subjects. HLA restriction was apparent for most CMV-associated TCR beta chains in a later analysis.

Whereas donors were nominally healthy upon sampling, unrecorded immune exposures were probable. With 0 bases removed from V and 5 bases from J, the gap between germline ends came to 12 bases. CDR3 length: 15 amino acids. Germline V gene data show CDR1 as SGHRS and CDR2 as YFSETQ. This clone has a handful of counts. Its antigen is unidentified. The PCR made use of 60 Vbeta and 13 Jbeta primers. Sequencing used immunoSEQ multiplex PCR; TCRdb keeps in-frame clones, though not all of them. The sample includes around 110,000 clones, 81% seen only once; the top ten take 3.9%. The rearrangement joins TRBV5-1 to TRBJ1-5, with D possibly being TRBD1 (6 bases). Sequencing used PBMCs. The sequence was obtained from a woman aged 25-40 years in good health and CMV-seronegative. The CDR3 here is CASSLGSGADQPQHF. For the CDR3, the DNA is TGCGCCAGCAGCTTGGGTTCAGGGGCGGATCAGCCCCAGCATTTT.